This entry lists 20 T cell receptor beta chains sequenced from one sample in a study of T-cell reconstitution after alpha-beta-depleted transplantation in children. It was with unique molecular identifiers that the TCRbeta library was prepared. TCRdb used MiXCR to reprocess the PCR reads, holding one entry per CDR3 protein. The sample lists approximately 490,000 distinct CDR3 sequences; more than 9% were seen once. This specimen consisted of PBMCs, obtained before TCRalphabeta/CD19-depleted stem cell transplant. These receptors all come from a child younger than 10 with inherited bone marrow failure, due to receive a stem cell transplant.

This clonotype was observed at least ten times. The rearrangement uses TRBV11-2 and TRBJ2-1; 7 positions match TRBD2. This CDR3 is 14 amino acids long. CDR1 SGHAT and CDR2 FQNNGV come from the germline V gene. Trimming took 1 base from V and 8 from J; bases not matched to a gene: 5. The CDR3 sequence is CASSLAAGVYEQFF. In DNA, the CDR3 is TGTGCCAGCAGCTTAGCGGCGGGAGTGTATGAGCAGTTCTTC.

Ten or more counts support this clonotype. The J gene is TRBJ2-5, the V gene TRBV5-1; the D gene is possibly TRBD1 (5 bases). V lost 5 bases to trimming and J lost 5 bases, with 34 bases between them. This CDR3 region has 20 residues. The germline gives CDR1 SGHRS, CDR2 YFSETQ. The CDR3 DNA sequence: TGCGCCAGCAGGTGCGGAGTGACAGTTTTTCCCTGCCCAAACAGGGAGACCCAGTACTTC. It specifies CASRCGVTVFPCPNRETQYF.

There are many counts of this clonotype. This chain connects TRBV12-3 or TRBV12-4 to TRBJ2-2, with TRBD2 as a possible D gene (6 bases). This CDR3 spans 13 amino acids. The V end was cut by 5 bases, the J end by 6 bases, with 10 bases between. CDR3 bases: TGTGCCAGCAGTGAGACTAGGCCCGGGGAGCTGTTTTTT. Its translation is CASSETRPGELFF.

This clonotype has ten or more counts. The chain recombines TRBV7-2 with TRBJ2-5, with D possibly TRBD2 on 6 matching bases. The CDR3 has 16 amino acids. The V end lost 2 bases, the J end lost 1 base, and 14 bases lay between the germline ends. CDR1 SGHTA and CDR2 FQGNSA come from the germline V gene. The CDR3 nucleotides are TGTGCCAGCAGCTTACGATATGGGGAGGTCCAAGAGACCCAGTACTTC. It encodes CASSLRYGEVQETQYF.

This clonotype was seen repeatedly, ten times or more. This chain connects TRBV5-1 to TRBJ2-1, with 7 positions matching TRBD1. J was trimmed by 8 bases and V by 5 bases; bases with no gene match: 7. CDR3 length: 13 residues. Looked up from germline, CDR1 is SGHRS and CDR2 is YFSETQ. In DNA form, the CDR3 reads TGCGCCAGCAGATCCACAGGGGCGGATGAGCAGTTCTTC. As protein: CASRSTGADEQFF.

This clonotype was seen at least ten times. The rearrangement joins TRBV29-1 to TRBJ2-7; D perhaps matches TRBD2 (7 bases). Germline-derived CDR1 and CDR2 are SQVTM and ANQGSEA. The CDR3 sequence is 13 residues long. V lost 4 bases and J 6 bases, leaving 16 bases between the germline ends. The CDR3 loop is CSVVDGGGSEQYF. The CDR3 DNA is TGCAGCGTTGTAGACGGGGGCGGGAGCGAGCAGTACTTC.

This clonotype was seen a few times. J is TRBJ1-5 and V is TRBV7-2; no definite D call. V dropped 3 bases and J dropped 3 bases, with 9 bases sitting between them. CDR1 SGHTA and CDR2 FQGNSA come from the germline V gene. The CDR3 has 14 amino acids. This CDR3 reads CASSLDPLNQPQHF. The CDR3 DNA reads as TGTGCCAGCAGCTTGGACCCTCTCAATCAGCCCCAGCATTTT.

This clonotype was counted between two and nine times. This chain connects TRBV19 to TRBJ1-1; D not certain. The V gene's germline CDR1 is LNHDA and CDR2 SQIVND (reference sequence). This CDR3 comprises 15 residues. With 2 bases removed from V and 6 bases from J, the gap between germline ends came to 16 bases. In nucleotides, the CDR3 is TGTGCCAGTAGTATACTCCACGATCTGCGCGCTGAAGCTTTCTTT. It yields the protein CASSILHDLRAEAFF.

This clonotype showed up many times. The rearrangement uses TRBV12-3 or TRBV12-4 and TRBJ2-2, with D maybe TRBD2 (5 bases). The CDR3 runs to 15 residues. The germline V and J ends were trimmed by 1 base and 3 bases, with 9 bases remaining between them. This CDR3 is CASSLEGVYTGELFF. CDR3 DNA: TGTGCCAGCAGTTTAGAGGGAGTGTACACCGGGGAGCTGTTTTTT.

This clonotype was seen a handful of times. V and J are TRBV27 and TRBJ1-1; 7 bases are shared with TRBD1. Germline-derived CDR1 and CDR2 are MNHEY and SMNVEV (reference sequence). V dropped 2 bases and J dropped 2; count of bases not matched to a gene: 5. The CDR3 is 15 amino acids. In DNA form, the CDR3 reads TGTGCCAGCAGTTTAGGGGACAGTATAAACACTGAAGCTTTCTTT. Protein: CASSLGDSINTEAFF.

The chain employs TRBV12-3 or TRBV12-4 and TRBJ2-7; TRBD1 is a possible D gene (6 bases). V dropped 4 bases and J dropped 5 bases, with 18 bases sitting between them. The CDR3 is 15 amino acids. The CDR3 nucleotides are TGTGCCAGCAGTTCCCGTATCGACAGGTCCAACGAGCAGTACTTC. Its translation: CASSSRIDRSNEQYF.

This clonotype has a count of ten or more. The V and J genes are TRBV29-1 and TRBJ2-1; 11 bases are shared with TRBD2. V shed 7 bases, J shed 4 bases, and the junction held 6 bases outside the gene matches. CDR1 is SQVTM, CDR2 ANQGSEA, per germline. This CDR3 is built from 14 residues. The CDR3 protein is CSAGGLAGYNEQFF. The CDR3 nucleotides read TGCAGCGCAGGAGGACTAGCGGGTTACAATGAGCAGTTCTTC.

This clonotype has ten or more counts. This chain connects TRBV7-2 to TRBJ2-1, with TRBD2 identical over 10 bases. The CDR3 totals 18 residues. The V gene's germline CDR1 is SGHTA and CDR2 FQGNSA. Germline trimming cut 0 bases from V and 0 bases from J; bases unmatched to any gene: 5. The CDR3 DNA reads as TGTGCCAGCAGCTTAGCGCCAGCGGGAGGGCCCTCCTACAATGAGCAGTTCTTC. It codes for CASSLAPAGGPSYNEQFF.

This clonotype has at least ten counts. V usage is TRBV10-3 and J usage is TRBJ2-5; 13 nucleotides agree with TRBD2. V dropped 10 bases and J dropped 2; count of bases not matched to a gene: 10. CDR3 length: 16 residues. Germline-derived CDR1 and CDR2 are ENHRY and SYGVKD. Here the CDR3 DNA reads TGTGCCACCTTTCCGGGACTAGCGGGACTACAAGAGACCCAGTACTTC. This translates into CATFPGLAGLQETQYF.

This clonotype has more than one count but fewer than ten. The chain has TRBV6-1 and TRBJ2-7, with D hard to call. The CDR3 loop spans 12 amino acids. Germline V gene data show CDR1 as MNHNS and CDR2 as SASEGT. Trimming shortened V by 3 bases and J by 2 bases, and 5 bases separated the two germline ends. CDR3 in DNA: TGTGCCAGCAGTGATCAAGCCTACGAGCAGTACTTC. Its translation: CASSDQAYEQYF.

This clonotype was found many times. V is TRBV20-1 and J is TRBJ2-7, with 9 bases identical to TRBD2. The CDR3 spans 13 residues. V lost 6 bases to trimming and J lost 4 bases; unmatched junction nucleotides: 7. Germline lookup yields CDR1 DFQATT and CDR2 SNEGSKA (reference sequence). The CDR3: CSAPAGGPYEQYF. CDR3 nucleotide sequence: TGCAGTGCCCCGGCGGGAGGGCCATACGAGCAGTACTTC.

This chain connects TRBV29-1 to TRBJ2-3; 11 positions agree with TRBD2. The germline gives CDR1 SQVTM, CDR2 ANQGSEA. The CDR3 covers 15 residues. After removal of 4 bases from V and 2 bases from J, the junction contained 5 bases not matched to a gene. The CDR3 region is CSVAGLADSTDTQYF. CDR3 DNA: TGCAGCGTTGCGGGACTAGCGGATTCCACAGATACGCAGTATTTT.

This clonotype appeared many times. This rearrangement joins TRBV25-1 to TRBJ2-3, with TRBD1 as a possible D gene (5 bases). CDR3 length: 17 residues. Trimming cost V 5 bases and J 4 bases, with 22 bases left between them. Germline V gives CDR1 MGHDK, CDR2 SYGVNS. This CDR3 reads CASSNEEMVQGPDTQYF. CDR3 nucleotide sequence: TGTGCCAGCAGTAACGAGGAAATGGTCCAGGGCCCAGATACGCAGTATTTT.

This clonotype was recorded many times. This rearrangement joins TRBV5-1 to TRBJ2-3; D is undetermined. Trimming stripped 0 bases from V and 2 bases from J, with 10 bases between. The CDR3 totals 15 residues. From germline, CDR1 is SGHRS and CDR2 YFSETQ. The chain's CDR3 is CASSLEGGSTDTQYF. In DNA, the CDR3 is TGCGCCAGCAGCTTGGAAGGTGGATCCACAGATACGCAGTATTTT.

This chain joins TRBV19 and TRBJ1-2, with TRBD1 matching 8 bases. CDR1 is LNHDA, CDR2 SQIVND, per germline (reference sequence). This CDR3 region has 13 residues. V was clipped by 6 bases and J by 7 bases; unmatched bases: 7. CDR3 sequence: CASSGRGPSGYTF. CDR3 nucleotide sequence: TGTGCCAGTAGCGGCAGGGGGCCAAGTGGCTACACCTTC.